A selection of T cell receptor beta chains follows, all from one sample in a study of CD8 T cells in ankylosing spondylitis. TCRdb used MiXCR to reprocess the 5' RACE reads, holding one entry per CDR3 protein. In the table there are some 130,000 distinct CDR3 sequences, about 7.3% of which are singletons. The sample was blood, either unsorted or a sorted T cell fraction (not recorded which). All receptors come from a female donor with ankylosing spondylitis or in good health (not recorded which). Each CDR3 is given without its conserved first and last residue.

v_call cdr3_aa
TRBV5-6 ASSLGVSGEQY
TRBV5-1 ASSLEQGEFEKLF
TRBV20-1 SARRQSTDTQY
TRBV18 ASPPGLNTEAF
TRBV6-6 ASGGVRAEQY
TRBV10-1 ASSQQGRETQY
TRBV7-8 ASSLGLRKGKDRWWEQY
TRBV2 ASSERLVSSYEQY
TRBV7-9 ASSPRPLGADTQY
TRBV5-5 ASSRGQGWNNEQF
TRBV5-1 ASSLKPGQGSYNEQF
TRBV6-1 ASSEAGGGNTDTQY
TRBV20-1 SARGLQEGELF
TRBV20-1 SARDGGYGTEAF
TRBV7-9 ASSLQGTVDEQF
TRBV9 ASSVVVAGYNEQF